These 13 T cell receptor beta chains originate from one sample sequenced in a study of shared clonotypes between healthy human individuals. Terminally differentiated effector memory CD45RA+ cells were left out of the naive CD8 fraction, which was CD45RO-negative and positively selected for CCR7. The protocol was immunoSEQ multiplex PCR, while the TCRdb copy is restricted to in-frame clones and leaves out a portion. The sample yields millions of clones, 93% seen once. Sequenced material: naive CD8+ T cells from PBMCs. Receptor source: a man younger than 30 in good health. Some clones in this sample may be carry-over from other donors' samples.

The rearrangement joins TRBV27 to TRBJ2-6; D not certain. Germline-derived CDR1 and CDR2 are MNHEY and SMNVEV (reference sequence). The CDR3 spans 15 residues. Deletions cut 6 bases from V and 0 bases from J, with 9 bases between. Here the CDR3 reads CASRDRGSGANVLTF. DNA for the CDR3: TGTGCCAGCAGGGATAGAGGCTCTGGGGCCAACGTCCTGACTTTC. The variable domain in full, with the rest retrieved from reference TRBV27 and TRBJ2-6, is EAQVTQNPRYLITVTGKKLTVTCSQNMNHEYMSWYRQDPGLGLRQIYYSMNVEVTDKGDVPEGYKVSRKEKRNFPLILESPSPNQTSLYFCASRDRGSGANVLTFGAGSRLTVL.

Points on this clone: The sample holds other DNA sequences that translate to the same CDR3. The chain has TRBV19 and TRBJ1-1, with unresolved D. V was pared by 3 bases and J by 0 bases, with 8 bases between. CDR1 is LNHDA and CDR2 is SQIVND in the germline V gene (reference sequence). CDR3 length: 14 residues. The CDR3 spells CASSIGPMNTEAFF. For the CDR3, the DNA is TGTGCCAGTAGTATCGGGCCCATGAACACTGAAGCTTTCTTT.

The chain recombines TRBV7-9 with TRBJ2-5; perhaps TRBD2 as D (5 bases). The CDR3 spans 15 residues. The germline V and J ends were trimmed by 1 base and 5 bases, with 14 bases remaining between them. From germline, CDR1 is SEHNR and CDR2 FQNEAQ (reference sequence). CDR3 bases: TGTGCCAGCAGCTTAGTGTTTCCGGGGTACGAGACCCAGTACTTC. It is translated as CASSLVFPGYETQYF.

The genes are TRBV30 and TRBJ1-1; maybe TRBD1 (5 bases). Germline loops: CDR1 GTSNPN, CDR2 SVGIG (reference sequence). The V and J ends lost 0 bases and 11 bases respectively, with 19 bases between them. The CDR3 covers 14 residues. Here the CDR3 DNA reads TGTGCCTGGAGTGTAGTGGGCGGCGGGGACGTTGCTTTCTTT. It is translated as CAWSVVGGGDVAFF. The whole variable domain, remainder taken from reference TRBV30 and TRBJ1-1, is SQTIHQWPATLVQPVGSPLSLECTVEGTSNPNLYWYRQAAGRGLQLLFYSVGIGQISSEVPQNLSASRPQDRQFILSSKKLLLSDSGFYLCAWSVVGGGDVAFFGQGTRLTVV.

The V gene is TRBV29-1, the J gene TRBJ2-1; perhaps TRBD1 as D (5 bases). This CDR3 comprises 12 residues. Germline assignment: CDR1 SQVTM and CDR2 ANQGSEA. V shed 7 bases and J shed 3 bases, with 10 bases lying between them. CDR3 amino acids: CSAQDSYNEQFF. DNA for the CDR3: TGCAGCGCTCAAGACAGCTACAATGAGCAGTTCTTC.

The V and J genes are TRBV7-9 and TRBJ2-1, with D perhaps TRBD1 (6 bases). This CDR3 region has 14 residues. The germline V and J ends were trimmed by 1 base and 7 bases, with 11 bases remaining between them. Germline V lookup: CDR1 SEHNR, CDR2 FQNEAQ (reference sequence). In DNA, the CDR3 is TGTGCCAGCAGCTTAGGCATGACAGGAAATGAGCAGTTCTTC. Amino acid sequence: CASSLGMTGNEQFF.

V and J are TRBV7-9 and TRBJ2-7; the D gene is possibly TRBD1 (5 bases). The V gene lost 5 bases and the J gene lost 1 base, with 9 bases spanning the gap. Germline CDR1 is SEHNR and CDR2 is FQNEAQ (reference sequence). CDR3 length: 13 residues. The DNA for the CDR3 is TGTGCCAGCAGCAACCGACAGTCCTACGAGCAGTACTTC. It is translated as CASSNRQSYEQYF.

The table lists this clone with a count of one. The chain carries TRBV2 and TRBJ1-1; possibly TRBD1 for D (6 bases). CDR1 is SNHLY, CDR2 FYNNEI, per germline. The CDR3 has 14 amino acids. Trimming removed 6 bases from V and 0 bases from J, with 11 bases in between. The CDR3 nucleotides are TGTGCCAGCAGATATACAGGGATGAACACTGAAGCTTTCTTT. It yields the protein CASRYTGMNTEAFF.

The chain links TRBV28 to TRBJ1-1; no reliable D call. This CDR3 contains 11 residues. Germline V gives CDR1 MDHEN, CDR2 SYDVKM. The germline V and J ends were trimmed by 2 bases and 7 bases, with 5 bases remaining between them. In nucleotides, the CDR3 is TGTGCCAGCAGTTTAGAAGGTGAAGCTTTCTTT. It codes for CASSLEGEAFF.

In regard to this clone: Other DNA variants within this sample encode the same CDR3. The V gene is TRBV7-2, the J gene TRBJ2-5; D remains unclear. Germline V gene data show CDR1 as SGHTA and CDR2 as FQGNSA. V lost 3 bases and J lost 3, with 8 bases in between. This CDR3 is built from 13 residues. Here the CDR3 reads CASSLGPEETQYF. DNA for the CDR3: TGTGCCAGCAGCTTGGGCCCCGAAGAGACCCAGTACTTC.

This sequence joins TRBV7-3 and TRBJ2-2, with a tentative D call TRBD2 (6 bases). Germline V CDR1 and CDR2: SGHTA, FQGTGA. The CDR3 is made up of 14 amino acids. V shed 4 bases and J shed 6 bases, with 12 bases lying between them. This CDR3 is CASSWEEGPGELFF. The CDR3 DNA reads as TGTGCCAGCAGCTGGGAGGAGGGTCCCGGGGAGCTGTTTTTT.

The rearrangement joins TRBV9 to TRBJ1-3; D call uncertain. CDR3 length equals 14 residues. V lost 5 bases to trimming and J lost 4 bases, with 13 bases between them. Germline V gene data show CDR1 as SGDLS and CDR2 as YYNGEE. The CDR3 sequence is CASSESPGGNTIYF. CDR3 sequence (DNA): TGTGCCAGCAGTGAATCGCCAGGAGGAAACACCATATATTTT.

This chain uses TRBV7-2 with TRBJ1-1, with D possibly matching TRBD1 (5 bases). Germline V gene lookup returns CDR1 SGHTA and CDR2 FQGNSA. Trimming removed 4 bases at V and 8 bases at J, with 17 bases between. The CDR3 sequence is 14 residues long. Here the CDR3 reads CASSWGRPAEEAFF. The CDR3 DNA reads as TGTGCCAGCAGCTGGGGACGGCCAGCCGAAGAAGCTTTCTTT.